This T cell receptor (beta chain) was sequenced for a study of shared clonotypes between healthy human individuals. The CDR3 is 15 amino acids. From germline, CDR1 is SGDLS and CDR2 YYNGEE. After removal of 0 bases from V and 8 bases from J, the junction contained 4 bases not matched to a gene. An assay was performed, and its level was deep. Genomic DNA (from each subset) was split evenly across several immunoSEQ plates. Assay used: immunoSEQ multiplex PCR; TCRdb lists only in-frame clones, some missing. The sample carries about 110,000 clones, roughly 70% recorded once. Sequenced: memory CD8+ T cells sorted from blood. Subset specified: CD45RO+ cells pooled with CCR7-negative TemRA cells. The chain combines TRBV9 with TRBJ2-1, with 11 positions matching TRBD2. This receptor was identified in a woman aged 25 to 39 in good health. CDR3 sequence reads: CASSVEIAGGDEQFF. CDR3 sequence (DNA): TGTGCCAGCAGCGTAGAGATAGCGGGAGGGGATGAGCAGTTCTTC.